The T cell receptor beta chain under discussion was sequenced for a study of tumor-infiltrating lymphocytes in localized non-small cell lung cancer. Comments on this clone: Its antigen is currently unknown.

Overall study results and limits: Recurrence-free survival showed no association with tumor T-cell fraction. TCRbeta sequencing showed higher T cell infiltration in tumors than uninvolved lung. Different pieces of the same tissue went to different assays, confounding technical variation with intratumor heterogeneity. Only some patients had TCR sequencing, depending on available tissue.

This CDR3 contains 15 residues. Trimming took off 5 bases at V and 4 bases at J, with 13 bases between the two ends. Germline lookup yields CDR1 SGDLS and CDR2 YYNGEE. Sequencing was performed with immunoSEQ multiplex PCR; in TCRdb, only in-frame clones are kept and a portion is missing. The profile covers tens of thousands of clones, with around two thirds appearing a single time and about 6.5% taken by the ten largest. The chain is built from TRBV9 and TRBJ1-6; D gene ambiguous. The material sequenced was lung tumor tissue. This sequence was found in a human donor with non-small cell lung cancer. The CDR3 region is CASSDREAYNSPLHF. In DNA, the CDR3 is TGTGCCAGCAGTGACCGGGAAGCATATAATTCACCCCTCCACTTT.